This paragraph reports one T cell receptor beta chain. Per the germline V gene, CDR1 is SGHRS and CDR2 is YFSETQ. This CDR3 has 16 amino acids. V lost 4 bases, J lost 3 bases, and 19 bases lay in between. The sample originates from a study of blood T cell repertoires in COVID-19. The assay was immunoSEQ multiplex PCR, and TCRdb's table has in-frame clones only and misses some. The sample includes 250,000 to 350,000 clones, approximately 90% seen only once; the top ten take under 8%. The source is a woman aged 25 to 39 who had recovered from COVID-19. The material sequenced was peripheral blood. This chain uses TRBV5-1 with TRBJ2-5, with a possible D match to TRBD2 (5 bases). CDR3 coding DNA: TGCGCCAGCAGCCTCGTCCCGGGGATGCAAAAAGAGACCCAGTACTTC. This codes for CASSLVPGMQKETQYF.